The rows below give T cell receptor beta chains drawn from one sample of a study of blood T cell repertoires in COVID-19. Sequencing was performed with immunoSEQ multiplex PCR; in TCRdb, only in-frame clones are kept and a portion is missing. The table records around 250,000 clones, around 89% of them present only once. The sample was PBMCs or T cells enriched from blood (not recorded which). Receptors were obtained from a middle-aged woman with acute COVID-19. Each CDR3 is given with its conserved first and last residue. The D gene is left open where the match is weak. Clone sizes are given selectively: once, few, many, or a class where the clone is expanded.

size,D,length,V,J,CDR3,DNA
NA,NA,15,TRBV28,TRBJ1-1,CASGIPGQMNTEAFF,TGTGCCAGCGGGATACCTGGACAGATGAACACTGAAGCTTTCTTT
few,NA,13,TRBV5-1,TRBJ2-1,CASSPGLINEQFF,TGCGCCAGCAGCCCAGGACTTATCAATGAGCAGTTCTTC
NA,NA,16,TRBV18,TRBJ1-6,CASSPVAQVENSPLHF,TGTGCCAGCTCACCCGTCGCACAGGTTGAAAATTCACCCCTCCACTTT
NA,NA,15,TRBV10-2,TRBJ1-5,CASPDLKRVHQPQHF,TGCGCCAGCCCCGATCTAAAAAGAGTGCATCAGCCCCAGCATTTT
NA,TRBD1,16,TRBV28,TRBJ1-4,CASSDPGGRTNEKLFF,TGTGCCAGCAGTGACCCAGGGGGAAGGACTAATGAAAAACTGTTTTTT
NA,NA,14,TRBV5-6,TRBJ2-7,CASSRTGSVGEQYF,TGTGCCAGCAGCCGCACAGGTTCTGTTGGCGAGCAGTACTTC
NA,TRBD1,15,TRBV25-1,TRBJ2-3,CAARVGQGAGDTQYF,TGTGCCGCCCGCGTGGGACAGGGGGCTGGAGATACGCAGTATTTT
NA,NA,18,TRBV13,TRBJ1-3,CASSRKTGAGASGNTIYF,TGTGCCAGCAGCCGAAAGACAGGAGCAGGGGCTTCTGGAAACACCATATATTTT
NA,NA,17,TRBV7-2,TRBJ2-1,CASSLGLAAYTYNEQFF,TGTGCCAGCAGCTTAGGCCTAGCAGCCTATACCTACAATGAGCAGTTCTTC
NA,TRBD1,14,TRBV5-1,TRBJ2-5,CASKTGVFQETQYF,TGCGCCAGCAAGACAGGGGTCTTCCAAGAGACCCAGTACTTC
NA,TRBD1,14,TRBV28,TRBJ1-2,CASSRGTANYGYTF,TGTGCCAGCAGTCGGGGGACAGCTAACTATGGCTACACCTTC
NA,NA,15,TRBV7-8,TRBJ1-5,CASSSVGGGDQPQHF,TGTGCCAGCAGCTCAGTAGGGGGTGGGGATCAGCCCCAGCATTTT
NA,NA,20,TRBV30,TRBJ1-3,CAWSRAGQVWGRFYGNTIYF,TGTGCCTGGAGCCGTGCGGGCCAAGTGTGGGGGCGCTTCTATGGAAACACCATATATTTT
NA,TRBD1,12,TRBV19,TRBJ1-2,CASRTGPYGYTF,TGTGCCAGTAGGACAGGGCCCTATGGCTACACCTTC
once,NA,15,TRBV27,TRBJ1-6,CASSFDSLSSFPLHF,TGTGCCAGCAGTTTCGACAGCCTTAGCAGCTTTCCCCTCCACTTT
once,NA,16,TRBV4-1,TRBJ2-3,CASSQDRLGVTDTQYF,TGCGCCAGCAGCCAAGATAGACTAGGGGTGACAGATACGCAGTATTTT
NA,NA,12,TRBV6-5,TRBJ1-3,CASTSSGNTIYF,TGTGCCAGCACTAGCTCTGGAAACACCATATATTTT
few,NA,14,TRBV27,TRBJ1-1,CASSFTQGNTEAFF,TGTGCCAGCAGTTTCACACAGGGGAACACTGAAGCTTTCTTT
NA,NA,15,TRBV2,TRBJ1-1,CASSEGHQMNTEAFF,TGTGCCAGCAGTGAAGGGCACCAGATGAACACTGAAGCTTTCTTT
NA,TRBD1,15,TRBV7-9,TRBJ1-4,CASSTDRGLREKLFF,TGTGCCAGCAGCACTGACAGGGGGTTGAGGGAAAAACTGTTTTTT
NA,NA,14,TRBV18,TRBJ1-6,CASSPGARETPLHF,TGTGCCAGCTCACCCGGCGCGAGGGAGACACCCCTCCACTTT
NA,TRBD1,12,TRBV6-5,TRBJ1-2,CASSLDRGGYTF,TGTGCCAGCAGCCTCGACAGGGGCGGCTACACCTTC
NA,TRBD1,16,TRBV7-2,TRBJ1-3,CASSPQTGLPGNTIYF,TGTGCCAGCAGCCCGCAGACAGGGCTACCTGGAAACACCATATATTTT
NA,TRBD1,15,TRBV7-2,TRBJ1-4,CASSGRGGPNEKLFF,TGTGCCAGCAGCGGCCGAGGGGGCCCTAATGAAAAACTGTTTTTT
NA,NA,16,TRBV9,TRBJ1-2,CASSDREQGLRYGYTF,TGTGCCAGCAGCGATAGAGAACAGGGTTTAAGATATGGCTACACCTTC
NA,NA,14,TRBV19,TRBJ1-2,CASISPTGGYGYTF,TGTGCCAGTATCTCGCCGACAGGTGGCTATGGCTACACCTTC
NA,NA,13,TRBV4-3,TRBJ1-5,CASSQGFNQPQHF,TGCGCCAGCAGCCAGGGCTTCAATCAGCCCCAGCATTTT
NA,NA,17,TRBV3-1/TRBV3-2,TRBJ1-2,CASSQSSRAGGNYGYTF,TGTGCCAGCAGCCAATCGTCGCGGGCCGGGGGAAACTATGGCTACACCTTC
NA,NA,14,TRBV10-2,TRBJ1-2,CASSTADPGYGYTF,TGCGCCAGCAGTACCGCCGACCCGGGCTATGGCTACACCTTC
NA,NA,13,TRBV6-2/TRBV6-3,TRBJ2-1,CASSSSSTNEQFF,TGTGCCAGCAGCTCCTCTAGCACCAATGAGCAGTTCTTC
NA,NA,14,TRBV19,TRBJ1-1,CASSIKGRGTEAFF,TGTGCCAGTAGTATTAAGGGTAGGGGGACTGAAGCTTTCTTT
NA,TRBD2,15,TRBV9,TRBJ2-3,CASSVTSGRTDTQYF,TGTGCCAGCAGCGTAACTAGCGGGAGAACAGATACGCAGTATTTT
NA,TRBD1,14,TRBV19,TRBJ1-1,CASSNDRGNTEAFF,TGTGCCAGTAGTAACGACAGGGGGAACACTGAAGCTTTCTTT
NA,NA,13,TRBV5-1,TRBJ2-7,CASSLDGTREQYF,TGCGCCAGCAGCTTGGATGGGACAAGGGAGCAGTACTTC
NA,NA,13,TRBV4-1,TRBJ1-2,CASSQERQLGYTF,TGCGCCAGCAGCCAAGAGAGGCAGCTTGGCTACACCTTC
NA,TRBD2,16,TRBV9,TRBJ2-3,CASSVVAGGWTDTQYF,TGTGCCAGCAGCGTAGTAGCGGGAGGATGGACAGATACGCAGTATTTT
NA,TRBD2,13,TRBV6-2/TRBV6-3,TRBJ2-1,CASSPGLASEQFF,TGTGCCAGCAGTCCGGGACTAGCAAGTGAGCAGTTCTTC